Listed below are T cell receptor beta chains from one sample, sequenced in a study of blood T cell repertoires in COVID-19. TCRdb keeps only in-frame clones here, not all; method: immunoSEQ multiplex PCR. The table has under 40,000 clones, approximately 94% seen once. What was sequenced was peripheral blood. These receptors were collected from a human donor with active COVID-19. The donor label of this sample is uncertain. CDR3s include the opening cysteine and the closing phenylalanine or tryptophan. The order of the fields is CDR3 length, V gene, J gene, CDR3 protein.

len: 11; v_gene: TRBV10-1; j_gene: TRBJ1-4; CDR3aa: CASNNRASFFF
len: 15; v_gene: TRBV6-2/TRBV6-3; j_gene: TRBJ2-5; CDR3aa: CASSGGTDSQETQYF
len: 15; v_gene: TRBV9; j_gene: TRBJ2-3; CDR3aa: CASSVSSREADTQYF
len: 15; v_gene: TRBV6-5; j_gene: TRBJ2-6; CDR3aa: CASSVGQTGANVLTF
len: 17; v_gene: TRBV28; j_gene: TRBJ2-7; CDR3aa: CASSYLAGGEYRGEQYF
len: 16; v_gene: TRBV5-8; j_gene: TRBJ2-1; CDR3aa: CASSLALGQGYNEQFF
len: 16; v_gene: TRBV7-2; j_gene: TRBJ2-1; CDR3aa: CASSLAGTTFSNEQFF
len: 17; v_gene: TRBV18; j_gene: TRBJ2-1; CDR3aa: CASSPTDRLITNNEQFF
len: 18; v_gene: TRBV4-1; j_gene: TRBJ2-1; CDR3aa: CASSQGRSSGSSYNEQFF
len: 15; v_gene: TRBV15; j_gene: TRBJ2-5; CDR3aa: CATSRDPGGAETQYF